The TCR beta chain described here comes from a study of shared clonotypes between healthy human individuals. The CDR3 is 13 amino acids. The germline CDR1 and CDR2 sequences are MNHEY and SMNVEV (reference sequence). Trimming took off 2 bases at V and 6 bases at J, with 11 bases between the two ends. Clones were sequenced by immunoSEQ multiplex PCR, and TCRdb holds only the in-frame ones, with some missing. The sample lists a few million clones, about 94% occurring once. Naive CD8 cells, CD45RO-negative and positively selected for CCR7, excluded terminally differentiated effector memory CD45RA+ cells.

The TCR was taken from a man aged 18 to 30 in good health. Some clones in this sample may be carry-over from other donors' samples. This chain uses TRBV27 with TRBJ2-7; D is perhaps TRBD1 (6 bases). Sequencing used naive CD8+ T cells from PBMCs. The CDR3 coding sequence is TGTGCCAGCAGTTTAGGACAGTTCACCGAGCAGTACTTC. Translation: CASSLGQFTEQYF.